This T cell receptor (beta chain) was found in a study of tumor-infiltrating lymphocytes in primary liver carcinoma. Production of TCR beta cDNA used about 500 ng total RNA together with a constant-region primer. Employing slightly modified ARM-PCR, three nested multiplex PCR rounds were run, and these gave rise to the TCR beta libraries. TCRdb reanalysed the multiplex PCR reads using MiXCR and keeps one entry per CDR3 protein. The sample holds about 21,000 distinct CDR3 sequences; over 65% are singletons and the top ten take approximately 41%. From unsorted bulk tissue weighing 20-30 mg, DNA and RNA were co-extracted. This clonotype was counted ten times or more. This TCR came from a man aged 40-55 years with primary liver carcinoma and hepatitis B virus infection. Sequenced input: liver tumor tissue from sampling region 1. Stated subset: tumor region T1, superior pole.

The CDR3 spells CASSLGGPSGSYQETQYF. Written as DNA, the CDR3 is TGTGCCAGCAGCTTGGGGGGACCTAGCGGGAGTTATCAAGAGACCCAGTACTTC. The chain combines TRBV7-8 with TRBJ2-5, with 10 bases fitting TRBD2. The trim removed 3 bases at V and 2 bases at J, leaving 12 bases unmatched. This CDR3 contains 18 residues. Germline V gives CDR1 SGHVS, CDR2 FQNEAQ.